The sequence of this T cell receptor beta chain was determined in a study of T cells after yellow fever vaccination. The germline V gene has CDR1 MGHRA and CDR2 YSYEKL. V was clipped by 0 bases and J by 7 bases, with 13 bases between them. The CDR3 is 15 amino acids. TCRdb re-called the 5' RACE reads with MiXCR, one entry per CDR3 protein. This sample yields roughly 160,000 distinct CDR3 sequences, of which about a tenth are seen a single time; 35% to 40% belongs to the top ten. This clonotype was counted a few times. The input for sequencing was CD8+ T cells sorted from PBMCs, taken 45 days after the yellow fever booster vaccination. This TCR came from a young man who received the YFV17D yellow fever vaccine. The V gene is TRBV4-1, the J gene TRBJ2-1; D possibly uses TRBD1 or TRBD2 (5 bases each). CDR3 DNA sequence: TGCGCCAGCAGCCAAGAGCCAGGGAGAAGGAATGAGCAGTTCTTC. Amino acid sequence: CASSQEPGRRNEQFF.